The entry that follows covers one T cell receptor beta chain sequence. This entry belongs to a study of cytomegalovirus exposure and HLA in healthy donors. PCR involved 60 Vbeta and 13 Jbeta primers. The data were produced by immunoSEQ multiplex PCR, yet TCRdb's version contains in-frame clones alone and is incomplete. In the table there are about 130,000 clones, 80% of which are singletons. V dropped 7 bases and J dropped 0 bases, with 14 bases sitting between them. The germline V gene encodes CDR1 SQVTM and CDR2 ANQGSEA. There are 14 residues in the CDR3. Sequencing used PBMCs. The V gene is TRBV29-1, the J gene TRBJ2-3, with D tentatively TRBD1 (5 bases). The sequence was collected from a woman aged 40 to 50 in good health and CMV-seronegative. The CDR3 DNA follows: TGCAGCGGGGGTGGGGCTTTTAGCACAGATACGCAGTATTTT. Translation gives CSGGGAFSTDTQYF.